Presented here are 4 T cell receptor beta chains from one specimen sequenced in a study of blood T cell repertoires in COVID-19. Produced via immunoSEQ multiplex PCR; TCRdb's table is partial and in-frame only. The sample holds about 220,000 clones, 85% seen once. The sample was peripheral blood. These receptor sequences come from a woman between 70 and 85 years old with COVID-19, enrolled during active disease.

This clone was counted between two and nine times. One end of the junction is discordant with germline, which a read error may explain. The chain joins TRBV7-7 to TRBJ1-4; D is unresolved. Looked up from germline, CDR1 is SSHAT and CDR2 is FNYEAQ (reference sequence). The CDR3 runs 15 residues. Written as DNA, the CDR3 is TGTGCTAGCAGCTTAGGGAGCACAACTAATGAAAAACTGTTTTTT. Its protein is CASSLGSTTNEKLFF.

This chain links TRBV5-4 with TRBJ2-1; 11 bases line up with TRBD2. Germline values: CDR1 SGHNT, CDR2 YYREEE (reference sequence). The CDR3 loop spans 14 amino acids. V lost 0 bases to trimming and J lost 14 bases; unmatched junction nucleotides: 7. The CDR3 loop is CASSLGLAGPLEFF. In DNA form, the CDR3 reads TGTGCCAGCAGCTTGGGACTAGCGGGGCCCCTTGAGTTCTTC.

This rearrangement joins TRBV19 to TRBJ1-4; D is unclear. Trimming took off 10 bases at V and 5 bases at J, with 14 bases between the two ends. CDR1 and CDR2 from the germline V gene are LNHDA and SQIVND (reference sequence). This CDR3 is 13 amino acids long. The CDR3 loop is CATAPSLNEKLFF. CDR3 coding DNA: TGTGCCACCGCTCCTAGCCTGAATGAAAAACTGTTTTTT.

The chain carries TRBV11-2 and TRBJ2-5; a weak D match, TRBD1 (5 bases). The CDR3 sequence is 18 residues long. CDR1 SGHAT and CDR2 FQNNGV come from the germline V gene. V was cut by 0 bases and J by 4 bases, with 21 bases left in between. The DNA of the CDR3 is TGTGCCAGCAGCTTAGATCGGCCAGGGCATTCGGCGAGAGAGACCCAGTACTTC. This translates into CASSLDRPGHSARETQYF.